This T cell receptor (beta chain) appears in the sequencing data of a study of T cell changes during pregnancy in multiple sclerosis. V lost 2 bases and J lost 6; bases outside the gene matches: 7. Germline CDR1 and CDR2: GTSNPN and SVGIG (reference sequence). This CDR3 is built from 15 residues. In its sample, this clone was seen a few times. Only in-frame clones appear in the TCRdb table, and some are missing; sequencing was by immunoSEQ multiplex PCR. Among 65,000 to 90,000 clones listed, 80% to 95% were seen once. The rearrangement joins TRBV30 to TRBJ2-2; 9 positions match TRBD1. The receptor's source is a female donor with multiple sclerosis, enrolled in a pregnancy study. Source: peripheral blood, taken in the second trimester of pregnancy. CDR3 sequence reads: CAWSFGQGLSGELFF. The DNA of the CDR3 is TGTGCCTGGAGTTTCGGACAGGGGCTCTCCGGGGAGCTGTTTTTT.